A selection of T cell receptor beta chains follows, all from one sample in a study of spatial heterogeneity in lung cancer. TCRdb called the 5' RACE reads again in MiXCR, with one record for every CDR3 protein. Among about 43,000 distinct CDR3 sequences listed, roughly 20% were seen once. The sequencing used PBMCs, collected at follow-up. The source of these receptors is a female donor with early-stage non-small cell lung cancer. CDR3s include the opening cysteine and the closing phenylalanine or tryptophan. The D gene is left open where the match is weak. Clone size is given for some rows only: seen once, a few or many times, or a class if the clone is expanded.

j_call,clone_size,v_call,d_call,cdr3_nt,cdr3_aa
TRBJ2-1,.,TRBV24-1,.,TGTGCCACCAGTGATACCACGGACAGCTACAATGAGCAGTTCTTC,CATSDTTDSYNEQFF
TRBJ2-1,.,TRBV7-7,.,TGTGCTAGCAGCTTATATGGGGGTCACTCCTACAATGAGCAGTTCTTC,CASSLYGGHSYNEQFF
TRBJ1-4,few,TRBV12-3/TRBV12-4,TRBD1,TGTGCCACGGGGGACAGGGCAGTGGAAAAACTGTTTTTT,CATGDRAVEKLFF
TRBJ1-2,many,TRBV5-1,.,TGCGCCAGCAGCTTCGGGACAACCGACTATGGCTACACCTTC,CASSFGTTDYGYTF
TRBJ2-1,.,TRBV7-6,TRBD2,TGTGCCAGCAGCCTAGCCCTTGGACTAGCGGGAGAAGATGAGCAGTTCTTC,CASSLALGLAGEDEQFF
TRBJ1-2,.,TRBV29-1,.,TGCAGCGTTAGTATTAACTATGGCTACACCTTC,CSVSINYGYTF
TRBJ2-1,many,TRBV5-5,TRBD2,TGTGCCAGCAGCTTGGCCGTGAGCGGGAACTACAATGAGCAGTTCTTC,CASSLAVSGNYNEQFF
TRBJ2-1,many,TRBV29-1,.,TGCAGCGTCTCCCGGGGACTGCCGTACAATGAGCAGTTCTTC,CSVSRGLPYNEQFF
TRBJ1-2,many,TRBV7-9,.,TGTGCCAGCAGCTTTACAACAAACTATGGCTACACCTTC,CASSFTTNYGYTF
TRBJ2-7,.,TRBV6-2/TRBV6-3,.,TGTGCCAGCGCGTTGGGTTCCGAGCAGTACTTC,CASALGSEQYF
TRBJ2-7,many,TRBV6-1,TRBD2,TGTGCCAGCAAGATAGCGGGGGAGTACGAGCAGTACTTC,CASKIAGEYEQYF
TRBJ2-3,.,TRBV30,TRBD2,TGTGCCTGGAGTACCCAACTAGCGGGAGGCTCAGATACGCAGTATTTT,CAWSTQLAGGSDTQYF
TRBJ2-7,.,TRBV7-8,.,TGTGCCAGCAGCTTATCTCGTCTAATCCACGAGCAGTACTTC,CASSLSRLIHEQYF
TRBJ1-1,.,TRBV20-1,.,TGCAGTTCCGGCCGCGGTCAGGTGGACACTGAAGCTTTCTTT,CSSGRGQVDTEAFF
TRBJ2-3,few,TRBV30,.,TGTGCCTGGAGTGTAACCCCCCCAGAAGATACGCAGTATTTT,CAWSVTPPEDTQYF
TRBJ1-6,few,TRBV5-1,TRBD1,TGCGCCAGCAGCTTGGTCACAGGGGAGTGGCATTCATCCCTCCACTTT,CASSLVTGEWHSSLHF
TRBJ2-1,.,TRBV19,.,TGCGCCAGCCACAGTACCGGGGACAATGAGCAGTTCTTC,CASHSTGDNEQFF
TRBJ2-5,.,TRBV18,.,TGTGCCAGCTCAGCCTTACAAGAGACCCAGTACTTC,CASSALQETQYF
TRBJ2-5,many,TRBV12-3/TRBV12-4,TRBD2,TGTGCCAGCAGTTTTGGCGGGAGAGGCCAAGAGACCCAGTACTTC,CASSFGGRGQETQYF
TRBJ2-5,.,TRBV20-1,.,TGCAGTGCCTCCCACCCCGGGGTGGGGAAGACCCAGTACTTC,CSASHPGVGKTQYF
TRBJ2-3,many,TRBV5-4,.,TGTGCCAGCAGCTTGGGAAGCGGAAGCACAGATACGCAGTATTTT,CASSLGSGSTDTQYF
TRBJ2-7,.,TRBV19,TRBD2,TGTGCCAGTAGTATGCGGGAGGGCCTGTACGAGCAGTACTTC,CASSMREGLYEQYF
TRBJ2-5,.,TRBV14,TRBD2,TGTGCCAGCAGCACACTAGCGGGAGTGAAAGAGACCCAGTACTTC,CASSTLAGVKETQYF
TRBJ2-3,few,TRBV28,TRBD1,TGTGCCAGCACTGACAGGGGGCAGAGAGATACGCAGTATTTT,CASTDRGQRDTQYF
TRBJ1-1,.,TRBV12-3/TRBV12-4,TRBD1,TGTGCCAGCAGTTTTGAGGAGGGGGCGACTGAAGCTTTCTTT,CASSFEEGATEAFF
TRBJ2-2,few,TRBV27,.,TGTGCCAGCAGTTTTTCATCATACACCGGGGAGCTGTTTTTT,CASSFSSYTGELFF
TRBJ1-5,few,TRBV19,.,TGTGCCAGTAGTATTGGGGTCGCGAGATATAGCAATCAGCCCCAGCATTTT,CASSIGVARYSNQPQHF
TRBJ2-1,.,TRBV5-1,.,TGCGCCAGCAGCTTGGAGGGGAGCTCCTACAATGAGCAGTTCTTC,CASSLEGSSYNEQFF
TRBJ2-6,many,TRBV7-9,.,TGTGCCAGCAGCTCGGACATCTCTGGGGCCAACGTCCTGACTTTC,CASSSDISGANVLTF
TRBJ2-5,few,TRBV5-1,.,TGCGCCAGCAGCTTGGGAAACTTGGATTACTCGGAGACCCAGTACTTC,CASSLGNLDYSETQYF
TRBJ2-3,few,TRBV4-1,TRBD2,TGCGCCAGCAGCCAAATAGGACTAGTTGTTGATACGCAGTATTTT,CASSQIGLVVDTQYF
TRBJ1-1,.,TRBV6-5,TRBD1,TGTGCCAGCAGTTACACCCACAGGGGTTGGGGCACTGAAGCTTTCTTT,CASSYTHRGWGTEAFF
TRBJ2-3,few,TRBV7-7,.,TGTGCTAGCAGCTCACTACGGGGGGATACGCAGTATTTT,CASSSLRGDTQYF
TRBJ2-1,few,TRBV4-1,TRBD1,TGCGCCAGCAGCCAACTAGGACAGGGGCGGAGTGAGCAGTTCTTC,CASSQLGQGRSEQFF
TRBJ2-3,.,TRBV7-8,.,TGTGCCAGCACCCACACAGATACGCAGTATTTT,CASTHTDTQYF
TRBJ2-2,few,TRBV7-2,TRBD2,TGTGCCAGCAGCCATCCACCGGGACTAGCGGCCGGGGAGCTGTTTTTT,CASSHPPGLAAGELFF
TRBJ1-6,.,TRBV9,TRBD1,TGTGCCAGCAGCGTAGACCCCAGGGGGCTAAATTCACCCCTCCACTTT,CASSVDPRGLNSPLHF
TRBJ1-2,many,TRBV7-9,.,TGTGCCAGCAGCACACAGACAAAGCATGGCTACACCTTC,CASSTQTKHGYTF
TRBJ2-1,many,TRBV7-2,TRBD2,TGTGCCAGCAGCTTTGGACTAGCGACTTACAATGAGCAGTTCTTC,CASSFGLATYNEQFF
TRBJ2-7,.,TRBV9,.,TGTGCCAGCAGCGCTATGGGGGGCCCCTACGAGCAGTACTTC,CASSAMGGPYEQYF
TRBJ1-1,few,TRBV4-1,.,TGCGCCAGCAGCCTGTCCCAGGTATCTAGGAACACTGAAGCTTTCTTT,CASSLSQVSRNTEAFF
TRBJ2-2,.,TRBV12-3/TRBV12-4,TRBD2,TGTGCCAGCGGCGCCCCGGTCGGGGGGGCCTTCGGGGAGCTGTTTTTT,CASGAPVGGAFGELFF